This TCR beta chain was retrieved from a study of T cell responses to AZD1222 COVID-19 vaccine. Study-level information: Whether given at about 4 or about 12 weeks, second doses were pooled. Overall study findings and caveats: The number of AZD1222 recipients seropositive at baseline was only five or six. With two AZD1222 doses given, Spike-specific TCR breadth and depth both rose. Repertoires in all cases were sampled only once the peak T cell response had passed.

As for this clone: Its antigen is unidentified.

The CDR3 loop spans 13 amino acids. Germline values: CDR1 MRHNA, CDR2 SNTAGT. The V and J ends lost 2 bases and 8 bases respectively, with 10 bases between them. Generated by immunoSEQ multiplex PCR, the TCRdb table keeps only in-frame clones and is missing some. The sample lists 150,000 or so clones, 94% occurring once. The source of this sequence is an adult in good health. V usage is TRBV6-4 and J usage is TRBJ2-1, with TRBD2 as a possible D gene (5 bases). The sample here was peripheral blood, taken on day 0 of AZD1222 vaccination. CDR3 nucleotides: TGTGCCAGCAGTGACCGCGCGGGCCATGAGCAGTTCTTC. Translating it yields CASSDRAGHEQFF.